These 3 T cell receptor beta chains share one sample of origin, sequenced in a study of T cell responses to AZD1222 COVID-19 vaccine. Repertoires were generated with immunoSEQ multiplex PCR, while TCRdb's copy carries only in-frame clones and drops some. The table includes about 96,000 clones, 90% detected once. The source material was peripheral blood, sampled on day 0 of AZD1222 vaccination. The receptors were gathered from an adult in good health.

To note about this clone: The junction departs from germline at one end; a sequencing error may be responsible. The CDR3 DNA reads as TGCGCCAGCACCTTGGGGGGCCAAAGACAGGGTTCACCCCTCCACTTT. This codes for CASTLGGQRQGSPLHF. This rearrangement joins TRBV5-1 to TRBJ1-6; 7 bases line up with TRBD1. Per germline, CDR1 SGHRS and CDR2 YFSETQ. There are 16 residues in the CDR3.

This clone was seen once. This chain connects TRBV5-1 to TRBJ2-5; D might be TRBD2 (5 bases). The V and J ends lost 0 bases and 4 bases respectively, with 7 bases between them. Looked up from germline, CDR1 is SGHRS and CDR2 is YFSETQ. The CDR3 covers 13 residues. The CDR3 sequence is CASSLAGIETQYF. CDR3 coding DNA: TGCGCCAGCAGCTTGGCCGGGATAGAGACCCAGTACTTC.

The chain recombines TRBV9 with TRBJ2-5; D is perhaps TRBD1 or TRBD2 (5 bases each). The ends were cut back, 4 bases at V and 4 bases at J, with 14 bases in the middle. Germline assignment: CDR1 SGDLS and CDR2 YYNGEE. This CDR3 has 14 residues. The CDR3 loop reads CASSSSGTLETQYF. The CDR3 DNA reads as TGTGCCAGCAGCTCGTCCGGGACGCTAGAGACCCAGTACTTC.